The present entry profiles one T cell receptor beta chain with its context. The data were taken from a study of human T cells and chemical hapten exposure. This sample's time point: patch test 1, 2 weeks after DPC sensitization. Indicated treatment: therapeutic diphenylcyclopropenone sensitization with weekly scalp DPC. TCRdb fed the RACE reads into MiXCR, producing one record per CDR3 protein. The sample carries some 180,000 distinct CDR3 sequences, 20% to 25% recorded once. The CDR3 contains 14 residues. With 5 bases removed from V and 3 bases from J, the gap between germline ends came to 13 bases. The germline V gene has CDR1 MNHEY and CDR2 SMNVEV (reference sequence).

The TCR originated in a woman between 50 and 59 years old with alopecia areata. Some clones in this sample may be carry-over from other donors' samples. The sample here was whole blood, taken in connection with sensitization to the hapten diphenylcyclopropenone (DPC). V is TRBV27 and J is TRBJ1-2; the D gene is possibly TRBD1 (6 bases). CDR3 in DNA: TGTGCCAGCAGTCCTACCACAGGGCACTATGGCTACACCTTC. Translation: CASSPTTGHYGYTF.